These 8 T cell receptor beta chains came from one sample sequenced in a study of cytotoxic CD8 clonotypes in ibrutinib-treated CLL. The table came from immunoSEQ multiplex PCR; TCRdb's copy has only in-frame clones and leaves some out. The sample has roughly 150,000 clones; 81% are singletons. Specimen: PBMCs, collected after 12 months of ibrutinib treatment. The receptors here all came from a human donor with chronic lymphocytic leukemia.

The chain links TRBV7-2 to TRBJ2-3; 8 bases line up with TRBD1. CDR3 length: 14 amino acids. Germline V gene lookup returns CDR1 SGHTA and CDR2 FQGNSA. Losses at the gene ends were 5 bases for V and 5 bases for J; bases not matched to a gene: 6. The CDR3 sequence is CASSPGQGGDTQYF. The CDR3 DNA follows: TGTGCCAGCAGCCCCGGACAGGGCGGAGATACGCAGTATTTT.

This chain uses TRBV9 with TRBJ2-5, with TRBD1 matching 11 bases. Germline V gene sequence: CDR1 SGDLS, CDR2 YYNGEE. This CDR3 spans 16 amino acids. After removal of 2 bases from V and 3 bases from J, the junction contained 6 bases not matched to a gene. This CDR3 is CASSVWTGGGEETQYF. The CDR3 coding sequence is TGTGCCAGCAGCGTCTGGACAGGGGGCGGCGAAGAGACCCAGTACTTC.

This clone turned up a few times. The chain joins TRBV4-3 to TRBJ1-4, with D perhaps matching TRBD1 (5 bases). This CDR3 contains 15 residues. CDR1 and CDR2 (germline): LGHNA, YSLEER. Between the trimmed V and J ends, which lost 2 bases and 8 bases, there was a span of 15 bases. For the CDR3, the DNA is TGCGCCAGCAGCCAATACAGTATACGGGGGGAAAAACTGTTTTTT. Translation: CASSQYSIRGEKLFF.

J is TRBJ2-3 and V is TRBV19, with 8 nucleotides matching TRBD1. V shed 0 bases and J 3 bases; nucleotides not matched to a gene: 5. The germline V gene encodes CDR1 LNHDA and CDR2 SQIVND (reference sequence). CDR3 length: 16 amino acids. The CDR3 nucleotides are TGTGCCAGTAGTATAGATCAGGGGGCGCTGACAGATACGCAGTATTTT. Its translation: CASSIDQGALTDTQYF.

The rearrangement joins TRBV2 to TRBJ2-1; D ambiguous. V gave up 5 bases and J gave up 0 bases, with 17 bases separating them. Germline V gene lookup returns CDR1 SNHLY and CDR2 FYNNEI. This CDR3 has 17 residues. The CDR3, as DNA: TGTGCCAGCAGTTTTTTCGGTAAGGGCTTCTCCTACAATGAGCAGTTCTTC. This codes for CASSFFGKGFSYNEQFF.

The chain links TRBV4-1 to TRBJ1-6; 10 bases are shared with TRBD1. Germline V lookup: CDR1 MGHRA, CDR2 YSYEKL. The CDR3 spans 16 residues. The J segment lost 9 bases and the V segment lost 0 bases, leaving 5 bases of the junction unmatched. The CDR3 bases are TGCGCCAGCAGCCAAGAAGCGACAGGGGGCAGTTCACCCCTCCACTTT. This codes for CASSQEATGGSSPLHF.

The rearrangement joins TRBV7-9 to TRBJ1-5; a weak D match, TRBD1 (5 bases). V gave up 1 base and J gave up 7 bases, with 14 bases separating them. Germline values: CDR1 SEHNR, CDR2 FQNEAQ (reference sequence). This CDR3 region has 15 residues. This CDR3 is CASSLGQGYEQPQHF. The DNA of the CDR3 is TGTGCCAGCAGCTTAGGTCAGGGATATGAACAGCCCCAGCATTTT.

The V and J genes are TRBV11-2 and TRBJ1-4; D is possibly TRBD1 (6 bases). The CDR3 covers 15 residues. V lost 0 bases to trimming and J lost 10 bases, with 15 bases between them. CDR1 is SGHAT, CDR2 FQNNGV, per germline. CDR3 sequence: CASSLEQGAGVKLFF. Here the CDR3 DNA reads TGTGCCAGCAGCTTAGAACAGGGTGCTGGGGTAAAACTGTTTTTT.